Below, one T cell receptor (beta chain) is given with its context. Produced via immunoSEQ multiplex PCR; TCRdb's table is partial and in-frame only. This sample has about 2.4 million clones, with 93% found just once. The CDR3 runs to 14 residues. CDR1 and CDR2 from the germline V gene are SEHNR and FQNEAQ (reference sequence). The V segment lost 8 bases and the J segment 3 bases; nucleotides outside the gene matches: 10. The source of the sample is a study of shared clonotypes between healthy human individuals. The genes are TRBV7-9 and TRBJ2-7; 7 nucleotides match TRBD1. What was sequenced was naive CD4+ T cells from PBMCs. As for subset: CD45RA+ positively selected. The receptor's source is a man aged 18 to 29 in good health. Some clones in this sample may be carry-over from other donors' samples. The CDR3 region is CASGRDSHNYEQYF. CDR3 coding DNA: TGTGCCAGCGGCAGGGACAGTCACAACTACGAGCAGTACTTC.